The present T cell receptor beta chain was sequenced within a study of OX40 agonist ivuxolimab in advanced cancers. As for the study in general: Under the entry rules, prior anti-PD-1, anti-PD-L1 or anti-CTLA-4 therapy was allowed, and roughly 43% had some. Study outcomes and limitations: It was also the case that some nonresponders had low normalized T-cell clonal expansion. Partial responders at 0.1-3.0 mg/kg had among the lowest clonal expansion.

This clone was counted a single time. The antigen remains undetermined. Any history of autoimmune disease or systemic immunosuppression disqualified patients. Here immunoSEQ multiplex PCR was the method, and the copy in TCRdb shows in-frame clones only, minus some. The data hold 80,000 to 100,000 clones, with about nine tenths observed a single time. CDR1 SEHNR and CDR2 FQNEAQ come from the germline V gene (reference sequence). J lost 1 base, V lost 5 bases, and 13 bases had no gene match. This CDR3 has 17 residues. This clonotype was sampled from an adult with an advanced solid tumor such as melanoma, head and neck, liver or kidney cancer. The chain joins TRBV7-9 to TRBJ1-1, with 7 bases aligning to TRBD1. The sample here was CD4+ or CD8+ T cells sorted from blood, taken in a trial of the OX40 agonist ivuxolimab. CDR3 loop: CASSRTGGSRQNTEAFF. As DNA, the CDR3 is TGTGCCAGCAGCCGGACAGGAGGATCGAGACAGAACACTGAAGCTTTCTTT.